Listed below are T cell receptor beta chains from one sample, sequenced in a study of blood T cells in healthy people across ages. One entry per CDR3 protein, called by TCRdb with MiXCR from the 5' RACE reads. This sample has over a million distinct CDR3 sequences, with under 30% found just once. A further study also used this sample, focusing on T cells of mothers and their children.

Sequenced sample: blood. The receptors here all came from a girl aged 2-10 years in good health. Both conserved end residues are part of each CDR3. A D gene is named only where the DNA matches it firmly. Expanded clones are given a class, and other clones once, few, many or no size at all.

d_call: NA; j_call: TRBJ1-5; clone_size: NA; v_call: TRBV19; cdr3_aa: CASSIERAGFNQPQHF; cdr3_nt: TGTGCCAGTAGTATAGAAAGAGCAGGGTTCAATCAGCCCCAGCATTTT
d_call: NA; j_call: TRBJ1-4; clone_size: few; v_call: TRBV6-5; cdr3_aa: CVSSRWDKANEKLFF; cdr3_nt: TGTGTCAGCAGCCGCTGGGATAAGGCTAATGAAAAACTGTTTTTT
d_call: NA; j_call: TRBJ2-1; clone_size: NA; v_call: TRBV27; cdr3_aa: CASSFVDRRDEQFF; cdr3_nt: TGTGCCAGCAGTTTCGTTGACCGGCGTGATGAGCAGTTCTTC
d_call: NA; j_call: TRBJ2-5; clone_size: NA; v_call: TRBV20-1; cdr3_aa: CSTRDLASEVATQYF; cdr3_nt: TGCAGTACTAGAGATCTGGCTAGCGAAGTGGCGACCCAGTACTTC
d_call: NA; j_call: TRBJ2-4; clone_size: NA; v_call: TRBV20-1; cdr3_aa: CSAREPGEDIQYF; cdr3_nt: TGCAGTGCTAGAGAACCAGGGGAAGACATTCAGTACTTC
d_call: TRBD1; j_call: TRBJ2-3; clone_size: NA; v_call: TRBV11-2; cdr3_aa: CASSLGRGRGPADTQYF; cdr3_nt: TGTGCCAGCAGCTTAGGAAGGGGCAGGGGGCCCGCAGATACGCAGTATTTT
d_call: NA; j_call: TRBJ2-1; clone_size: few; v_call: TRBV7-9; cdr3_aa: CASSYIGNEQFF; cdr3_nt: TGTGCCAGCAGCTACATCGGCAATGAGCAGTTCTTC
d_call: NA; j_call: TRBJ1-1; clone_size: NA; v_call: TRBV6-2/TRBV6-3; cdr3_aa: CASRGVPRAMNTEAFF; cdr3_nt: TGTGCCAGCCGGGGGGTCCCAAGGGCAATGAACACTGAAGCTTTCTTT
d_call: TRBD1; j_call: TRBJ1-2; clone_size: NA; v_call: TRBV5-1; cdr3_aa: CASSPQRDRVSGYTF; cdr3_nt: TGCGCCAGCAGCCCTCAACGGGACAGGGTATCTGGCTACACCTTC
d_call: NA; j_call: TRBJ2-7; clone_size: NA; v_call: TRBV3-1; cdr3_aa: CASSPRTFGYEQYF; cdr3_nt: TGTGCCAGCAGCCCTCGGACATTCGGCTACGAGCAGTACTTC
d_call: TRBD1; j_call: TRBJ1-1; clone_size: NA; v_call: TRBV12-3/TRBV12-4; cdr3_aa: CASSPEGAAGTEAFF; cdr3_nt: TGTGCCAGCAGCCCCGAGGGGGCCGCGGGCACTGAAGCTTTCTTT
d_call: NA; j_call: TRBJ2-7; clone_size: NA; v_call: TRBV28; cdr3_aa: CASSSPFGGESSYEQYF; cdr3_nt: TGTGCCAGCAGTTCCCCTTTCGGCGGGGAGAGCTCCTACGAGCAGTACTTC
d_call: NA; j_call: TRBJ2-1; clone_size: many; v_call: TRBV6-5; cdr3_aa: CASSYSNEQFF; cdr3_nt: TGTGCCAGCAGTTACTCCAATGAGCAGTTCTTC
d_call: TRBD1; j_call: TRBJ1-2; clone_size: NA; v_call: TRBV10-3; cdr3_aa: CAMDPGTGGGGYTF; cdr3_nt: TGTGCCATGGATCCCGGGACAGGGGGAGGTGGCTACACCTTC
d_call: NA; j_call: TRBJ2-7; clone_size: NA; v_call: TRBV27; cdr3_aa: CASSMWGRGAYEQYF; cdr3_nt: TGTGCCAGCAGTATGTGGGGCAGGGGCGCCTACGAGCAGTACTTC
d_call: NA; j_call: TRBJ2-5; clone_size: few; v_call: TRBV29-1; cdr3_aa: CSVHTPGLQQETQYF; cdr3_nt: TGCAGCGTTCATACACCGGGACTGCAACAAGAGACCCAGTACTTC
d_call: TRBD2; j_call: TRBJ2-1; clone_size: few; v_call: TRBV12-3/TRBV12-4; cdr3_aa: CASSTSLTSGNEQFF; cdr3_nt: TGTGCCAGCAGTACCTCCCTTACTAGCGGAAATGAGCAGTTCTTC
d_call: NA; j_call: TRBJ1-6; clone_size: NA; v_call: TRBV5-1; cdr3_aa: CASSLGVGVGSPLHF; cdr3_nt: TGCGCCAGCAGCCTTGGTGTAGGGGTAGGGTCACCCCTCCACTTT
d_call: NA; j_call: TRBJ2-7; clone_size: NA; v_call: TRBV5-1; cdr3_aa: CASSFFGDTISYEQYF; cdr3_nt: TGCGCCAGCAGCTTTTTTGGGGACACAATCTCCTACGAGCAGTACTTC
d_call: NA; j_call: TRBJ1-2; clone_size: NA; v_call: TRBV7-2; cdr3_aa: CASSLLAGGGGYTF; cdr3_nt: TGTGCCAGCAGCTTATTGGCGGGGGGCGGTGGCTACACCTTC
d_call: NA; j_call: TRBJ2-2; clone_size: few; v_call: TRBV29-1; cdr3_aa: CSVAPTSNTGELFF; cdr3_nt: TGCAGCGTTGCCCCCACTTCGAACACCGGGGAGCTGTTTTTT
d_call: NA; j_call: TRBJ2-3; clone_size: NA; v_call: TRBV7-9; cdr3_aa: CASSTSEGGTDTQYF; cdr3_nt: TGTGCCAGCAGCACGAGTGAAGGTGGTACAGATACGCAGTATTTT
d_call: TRBD2; j_call: TRBJ2-4; clone_size: NA; v_call: TRBV7-3; cdr3_aa: CASSWLAGGIQYF; cdr3_nt: TGTGCCAGCAGCTGGCTAGCGGGGGGAATTCAGTACTTC
d_call: TRBD2; j_call: TRBJ2-7; clone_size: NA; v_call: TRBV29-1; cdr3_aa: CSAGGTSGRFVGTNPYEQYF; cdr3_nt: TGCAGCGCTGGGGGGACTAGCGGGAGGTTCGTTGGGACCAATCCCTACGAGCAGTACTTC
d_call: NA; j_call: TRBJ1-2; clone_size: NA; v_call: TRBV7-2; cdr3_aa: CASSRAPESRGYTF; cdr3_nt: TGTGCCAGCAGCCGGGCTCCTGAATCGAGAGGCTACACCTTC
d_call: NA; j_call: TRBJ1-6; clone_size: NA; v_call: TRBV7-9; cdr3_aa: CASSLEGENSPLHF; cdr3_nt: TGTGCCAGCAGCTTAGAAGGAGAGAATTCACCCCTCCACTTT
d_call: NA; j_call: TRBJ1-2; clone_size: few; v_call: TRBV4-3; cdr3_aa: CASSQESSEFANYGYTF; cdr3_nt: TGCGCCAGCAGCCAAGAATCGTCCGAGTTCGCTAACTATGGCTACACCTTC
d_call: TRBD1; j_call: TRBJ2-7; clone_size: NA; v_call: TRBV4-3; cdr3_aa: CASSQDLSGQGVAYEQYF; cdr3_nt: TGCGCCAGCAGCCAAGATTTATCGGGACAGGGTGTAGCCTACGAGCAGTACTTC
d_call: NA; j_call: TRBJ2-4; clone_size: NA; v_call: TRBV19; cdr3_aa: CASSIGVTKNIQYF; cdr3_nt: TGTGCCAGTAGTATAGGGGTCACCAAAAACATTCAGTACTTC
d_call: NA; j_call: TRBJ2-7; clone_size: NA; v_call: TRBV27; cdr3_aa: CASSLSGTNEQYF; cdr3_nt: TGTGCCAGCAGTTTATCCGGGACAAACGAGCAGTACTTC
d_call: NA; j_call: TRBJ1-4; clone_size: NA; v_call: TRBV4-2; cdr3_aa: CASSQPSGVWEKLFF; cdr3_nt: TGTGCCAGCAGCCAACCTTCAGGGGTTTGGGAAAAACTGTTTTTT
d_call: NA; j_call: TRBJ2-5; clone_size: NA; v_call: TRBV20-1; cdr3_aa: CSASTGHFEETQYF; cdr3_nt: TGCAGTGCTAGTACGGGACATTTTGAAGAGACCCAGTACTTC
d_call: TRBD2; j_call: TRBJ2-5; clone_size: NA; v_call: TRBV11-2; cdr3_aa: CASSTGTSGREETQYF; cdr3_nt: TGTGCCAGCAGTACCGGGACTAGCGGGAGGGAAGAGACCCAGTACTTC
d_call: NA; j_call: TRBJ2-7; clone_size: NA; v_call: TRBV7-6; cdr3_aa: CVSRAGTNYEQYF; cdr3_nt: TGTGTCAGCAGAGCCGGGACAAACTACGAGCAGTACTTC
d_call: NA; j_call: TRBJ2-3; clone_size: few; v_call: TRBV20-1; cdr3_aa: CSAVGGPADTQYF; cdr3_nt: TGCAGTGCCGTAGGGGGGCCTGCAGATACGCAGTATTTT
d_call: TRBD1; j_call: TRBJ2-5; clone_size: few; v_call: TRBV2; cdr3_aa: CAMASGGRYQETQYF; cdr3_nt: TGTGCCATGGCATCAGGGGGTCGCTACCAAGAGACCCAGTACTTC
d_call: NA; j_call: TRBJ2-1; clone_size: few; v_call: TRBV10-3; cdr3_aa: CAISESTGGEQFF; cdr3_nt: TGTGCCATCAGTGAGTCGACTGGAGGGGAGCAGTTCTTC